This TCR beta chain was recorded in a study of beta chain features in type 1 diabetes. Study findings and constraints: VDJ junctions in type 1 diabetes patients carried more deletions and fewer insertions.

The V gene's germline CDR1 is LGHNA and CDR2 YNFKEQ. Trimming stripped 0 bases from V and 1 base from J, with 3 bases between. The CDR3 is 13 amino acids. Sequenced material consisted of expressed TCRB transcripts (all of the isolated RNA was reverse transcribed). Repertoires were generated with immunoSEQ multiplex PCR, while TCRdb's copy carries only in-frame clones and drops some. The sample includes hundreds of thousands of clones, roughly 30% of them seen just once. In this sample, this clone turned up a few times. The antigen remains undetermined. The source material was naive CD4+ T cells from blood. This TCR derives from a man younger than 30 in good health. This chain joins TRBV4-2 and TRBJ1-1, with D unresolved. In DNA form, the CDR3 reads TGTGCCAGCAGCCAAGAACGGAACACTGAAGCTTTCTTT. This codes for CASSQERNTEAFF.